This T cell receptor (beta chain) was captured by sequencing in a study of T-cell reconstitution after alpha-beta-depleted transplantation in children. This clonotype was recorded a few times. During its preparation, the TCRbeta library received unique molecular identifiers. TCRdb processed the PCR reads anew with MiXCR; each CDR3 protein has one entry. This sample has roughly 500,000 distinct CDR3 sequences, with about 30% found just once. This CDR3 contains 13 residues. Germline V gene sequence: CDR1 GTSNPN, CDR2 SVGIG (reference sequence). V lost 2 bases, J lost 0 bases, and 5 bases lay in between.

This receptor was taken from a human donor who donated a stem cell graft to a child with aplastic anemia. The input for sequencing was PBMCs from the stem cell graft donor, taken from the stem cell graft. This chain joins TRBV30 and TRBJ1-5; no firm D call. The CDR3 region is CAWSSVSNQPQHF. For the CDR3, the DNA is TGTGCCTGGAGTAGTGTTAGCAATCAGCCCCAGCATTTT.